A selection of T cell receptor beta chains follows, all from one sample in a study of shared clonotypes between healthy human individuals. The repertoire was sequenced with immunoSEQ multiplex PCR; TCRdb's copy has only in-frame clones and lacks some. Among 450,000 to 600,000 clones listed, around three quarters were seen once. Sequenced: PBMCs. The receptors shown here come from a woman aged 40 to 50 in good health. Some clones in this sample may be carry-over from other donors' samples. The CDR3 runs from the conserved cysteine through the conserved F or W. The order of the fields is D gene, J gene, clone size, V gene, CDR3 DNA, CDR3 protein. D genes are given only for firm matches. Size values are once, few and many counts, or a class for expanded clones, and some rows have none.

TRBD2	TRBJ2-7	NA	TRBV7-9	TGTGCCAGCAGCCCAATATCCGGGACTAGCGGGAGGGCCTACGAGCAGTACTTC	CASSPISGTSGRAYEQYF
NA	TRBJ2-3	NA	TRBV28	TGTGCCAGCAGTTTTGCGGCAGGGGGGCCAGATACGCAGTATTTT	CASSFAAGGPDTQYF
NA	TRBJ1-2	NA	TRBV10-3	TGTGCCATCAGTGAGTCACTCGCGGGCTATGGCTACACCTTC	CAISESLAGYGYTF
NA	TRBJ1-2	NA	TRBV6-5	TGTGCCAGCAGTTGGGCCAGCTACTATGGCTACACCTTC	CASSWASYYGYTF
TRBD2	TRBJ2-2	NA	TRBV11-2	TGTGCCAGCAGCTTAGGCGGGAGGCGCGGGGAGCTGTTTTTT	CASSLGGRRGELFF
NA	TRBJ1-1	many	TRBV5-4	TGTGCCAGCGGGCGGGTCTCGGACACTGAAGCTTTCTTT	CASGRVSDTEAFF
TRBD1	TRBJ2-3	once	TRBV18	TGTGCCAGCTCACCAGCGGCGACAGGGGGCGTGGATACGCAGTATTTT	CASSPAATGGVDTQYF
TRBD2	TRBJ2-2	NA	TRBV7-2	TGTGCCAGCAGCTTCGCGCTAGCGGACACCGGGGAGCTGTTTTTT	CASSFALADTGELFF
NA	TRBJ2-1	NA	TRBV10-2	TGCGCCAGCAGGCAGAGCTCCTACAATGAGCAGTTCTTC	CASRQSSYNEQFF
TRBD1	TRBJ2-3	NA	TRBV18	TGTGCCAGCTCACGGGGACAGACCATTTTGGGGATGCCAGATACGCAGTATTTT	CASSRGQTILGMPDTQYF
TRBD1	TRBJ2-1	NA	TRBV27	TGTGCCAGCAGTTTTAGGGCTTCGGGACAGGGTTTCCTTCATGAGCAGTTCTTC	CASSFRASGQGFLHEQFF
TRBD1	TRBJ1-2	few	TRBV4-1	TGCGCCAGCAGCCCTAAAGACGGGACAGGGTGGGGTCGAGGCTACACCTTC	CASSPKDGTGWGRGYTF
TRBD1	TRBJ2-2	NA	TRBV28	TGTGCCAGCAGTCTTTCGGGACAGGGTACCGCCGGGGAGCTGTTTTTT	CASSLSGQGTAGELFF
NA	TRBJ1-2	NA	TRBV2	TGTGCCAGCAGGGACACTAACTATGGCTACACCTTC	CASRDTNYGYTF
TRBD1	TRBJ2-1	NA	TRBV5-1	TGCGCCAGCAGCTTGGGACAGGGGGGTCATGAGCAGTTCTTC	CASSLGQGGHEQFF
NA	TRBJ1-1	few	TRBV4-1	TGCGCCAGCAGCCAAGAGCCCCATAGACAGACGAACACTGAAGCTTTCTTT	CASSQEPHRQTNTEAFF
NA	TRBJ2-7	NA	TRBV7-9	TGTGCCAGCAGCTTAGGGGGGGAGCGCGAGCAGTACTTC	CASSLGGEREQYF
NA	TRBJ1-5	NA	TRBV7-2	TGTGCCAGCAGTCGAAGGGATCAGCCCCAGCATTTT	CASSRRDQPQHF
NA	TRBJ1-2	NA	TRBV30	TGTGCCTGGAGTCCCCGTGCGGACTATGGCTACACCTTC	CAWSPRADYGYTF
TRBD1	TRBJ1-1	NA	TRBV19	TGTGCCAGTAGTAGTGGGACAGACCTGAACACTGAAGCTTTCTTT	CASSSGTDLNTEAFF
NA	TRBJ1-1	NA	TRBV28	TGTGCCAGCAGTTTACTGGGGATTTCCCGAACGACTGAAGCTTTCTTT	CASSLLGISRTTEAFF
NA	TRBJ2-2	NA	TRBV30	TGTGCCTGGATAGGGGTGAGGAACACCGGGGAGCTGTTTTTT	CAWIGVRNTGELFF
NA	TRBJ1-2	NA	TRBV28	TGTGCCAGCAGTTTATGGGGCAGTTATGGCTACACCTTC	CASSLWGSYGYTF
NA	TRBJ2-5	NA	TRBV2	TGTGCCAGCAGAGAAGGACAGCAAGAGACCCAGTACTTC	CASREGQQETQYF
NA	TRBJ2-7	NA	TRBV28	TGTGCCAGCAAAACCCGCCGACGGCAGGGGCCCTACGAGCAGTACTTC	CASKTRRRQGPYEQYF
TRBD2	TRBJ2-1	once	TRBV5-6	TGTGCCAGCAGCTTGGTTGGTAGCGGGAGGAACAATGAGCAGTTCTTC	CASSLVGSGRNNEQFF
TRBD1	TRBJ1-2	NA	TRBV2	TGTGCCAGCAGGGGACAGGGGGATGGCTACACCTTC	CASRGQGDGYTF
TRBD2	TRBJ2-7	NA	TRBV27	TGTGCCAGCAGTTTAGGACAGCGGGGGAGCTCCTACGAGCAGTACTTC	CASSLGQRGSSYEQYF
TRBD2	TRBJ2-7	many	TRBV28	TGTGCCAGCAGGCCGGTACTAGCGGGAGTCTACGAGCAGTACTTC	CASRPVLAGVYEQYF
NA	TRBJ1-1	NA	TRBV29-1	TGCAGCGTTAAGTTAACTCTCGGGGCCACAATGAACACTGAAGCTTTCTTT	CSVKLTLGATMNTEAFF
TRBD2	TRBJ2-2	NA	TRBV5-1	TGCGCCAGCAGCACCGGACTAGCGAGGAACACCGGGGAGCTGTTTTTT	CASSTGLARNTGELFF
TRBD2	TRBJ2-2	once	TRBV11-2	TGTGCCAGCAGCCGACTAGCGGGAGGCACCGGGGAGCTGTTTTTT	CASSRLAGGTGELFF
NA	TRBJ1-5	NA	TRBV28	TGTGCCAGCAGTCTCAAATTCGGTGGTCAGCCCCAGCATTTT	CASSLKFGGQPQHF
TRBD1	TRBJ2-3	NA	TRBV5-1	TGCGCCAGCAGTAGGGACAGAAGCACAGATACGCAGTATTTT	CASSRDRSTDTQYF
TRBD1	TRBJ2-5	NA	TRBV28	TGTGCCAGCAGTTTACCTGGACAGGGGCAAGAGACCCAGTACTTC	CASSLPGQGQETQYF
TRBD2	TRBJ2-1	NA	TRBV9	TGTGCCAGCAGCGCCGGACTAGCGGGAGTTGAGCAGTTCTTC	CASSAGLAGVEQFF
NA	TRBJ2-1	NA	TRBV6-6	TGTGCCAGCAGTTACTCGAGAGGGGACAATGAGCAGTTCTTC	CASSYSRGDNEQFF
NA	TRBJ2-5	NA	TRBV15	TGTGCCACCAGCAGAGATCCCTCAGGGAGAGAGACCCAGTACTTC	CATSRDPSGRETQYF
NA	TRBJ2-5	few	TRBV25-1	TGTGCCAGCGGCGTGAGGGGTTTTGAGACCCAGTACTTC	CASGVRGFETQYF
NA	TRBJ2-3	NA	TRBV6-5	TGTGCCAGCAGCCCGGACTCCGTGGTTACGCAGTATTTT	CASSPDSVVTQYF
NA	TRBJ2-7	NA	TRBV5-4	TGTGCCAGCAGCTTGGTTTCCAGCCCCTACGAGCAGTACTTC	CASSLVSSPYEQYF
TRBD1	TRBJ1-6	NA	TRBV5-1	TGCGCCAGCAGCTTGGCCTCAGGGGGACGAAGCTCCTATAATTCACCCCTCCACTTT	CASSLASGGRSSYNSPLHF
NA	TRBJ2-3	NA	TRBV2	TGTGCCAGCAGACTCAGGGCCTCTAGCACAGATACGCAGTATTTT	CASRLRASSTDTQYF
TRBD2	TRBJ2-5	NA	TRBV5-1	TGCGCCAGCAGCCCCGGACTAGCGGGAGTTGGGACACAAGAGACCCAGTACTTC	CASSPGLAGVGTQETQYF
NA	TRBJ1-3	NA	TRBV19	TGTGCCAGTAGACAGACCGGCTCTGGAAACACCATATATTTT	CASRQTGSGNTIYF
NA	TRBJ2-2	NA	TRBV28	TGTGCCACCAAGCGATTCTATAGCGGAGCGAACACCGGGGAGCTGTTTTTT	CATKRFYSGANTGELFF
TRBD1	TRBJ1-1	NA	TRBV6-6	TGTGCCAGCAGTCCCGGGACAGGAAGAGTTGAAGCTTTCTTT	CASSPGTGRVEAFF